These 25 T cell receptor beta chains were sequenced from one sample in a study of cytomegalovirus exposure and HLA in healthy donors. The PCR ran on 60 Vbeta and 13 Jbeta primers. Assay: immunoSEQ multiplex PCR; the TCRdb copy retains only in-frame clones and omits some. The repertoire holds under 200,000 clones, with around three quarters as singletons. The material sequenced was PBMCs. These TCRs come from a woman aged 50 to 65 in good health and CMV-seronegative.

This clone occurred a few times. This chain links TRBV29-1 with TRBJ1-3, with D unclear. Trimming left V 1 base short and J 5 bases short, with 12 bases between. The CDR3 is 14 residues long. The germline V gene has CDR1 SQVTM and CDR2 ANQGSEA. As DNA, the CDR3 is TGCAGCGTTGAAGTTCGTGCCGGGAGAAACACCATATATTTT. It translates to CSVEVRAGRNTIYF.

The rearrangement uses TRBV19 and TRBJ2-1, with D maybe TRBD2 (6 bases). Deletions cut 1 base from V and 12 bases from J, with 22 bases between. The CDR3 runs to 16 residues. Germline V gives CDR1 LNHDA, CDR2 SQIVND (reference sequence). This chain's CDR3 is CASSIGSGGAIGGQFF. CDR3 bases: TGTGCCAGTAGTATAGGATCCGGGGGAGCTATTGGGGGGCAGTTCTTC.

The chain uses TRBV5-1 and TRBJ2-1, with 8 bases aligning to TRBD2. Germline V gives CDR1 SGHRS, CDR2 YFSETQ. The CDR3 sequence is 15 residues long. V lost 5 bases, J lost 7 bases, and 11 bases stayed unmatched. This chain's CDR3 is CASRYTGGAGNEQFF. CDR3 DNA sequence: TGCGCCAGCAGATACACGGGGGGGGCAGGGAATGAGCAGTTCTTC. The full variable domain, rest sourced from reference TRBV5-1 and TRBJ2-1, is KAGVTQTPRYLIKTRGQQVTLSCSPISGHRSVSWYQQTPGQGLQFLFEYFSETQRNKGNFPGRFSGRQFSNSRSEMNVSTLELGDSALYLCASRYTGGAGNEQFFGPGTRLTVL.

DNA for the CDR3: TGTGCCAGCAGCTTAGCTCCGCCAGATAGCAATCAGCCCCAGCATTTT. Its protein is CASSLAPPDSNQPQHF. The rearrangement uses TRBV7-6 and TRBJ1-5; D is ambiguous. Germline V gene data show CDR1 as SGHVS and CDR2 as FNYEAQ. This CDR3 has 16 amino acids. Trimming stripped 0 bases from V and 0 bases from J, with 9 bases between.

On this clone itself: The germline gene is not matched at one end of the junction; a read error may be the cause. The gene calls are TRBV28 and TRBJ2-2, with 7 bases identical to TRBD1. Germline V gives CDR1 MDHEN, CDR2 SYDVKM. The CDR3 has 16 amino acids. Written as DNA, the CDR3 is TGTGCCAGCACCCCCAAGAGGACAGGTATAACCGTGGAGCTGTTTTTT. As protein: CASTPKRTGITVELFF.

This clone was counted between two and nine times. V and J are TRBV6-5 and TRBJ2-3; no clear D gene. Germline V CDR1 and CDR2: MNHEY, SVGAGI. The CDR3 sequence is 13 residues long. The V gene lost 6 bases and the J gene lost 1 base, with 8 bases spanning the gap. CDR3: CASRREGTDTQYF. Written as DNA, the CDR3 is TGTGCCAGCAGGAGAGAGGGCACAGATACGCAGTATTTT.

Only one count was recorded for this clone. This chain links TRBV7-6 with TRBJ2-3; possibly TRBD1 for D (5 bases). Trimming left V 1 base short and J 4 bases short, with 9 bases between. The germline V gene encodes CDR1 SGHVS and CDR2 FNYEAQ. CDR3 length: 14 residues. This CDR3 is CASSLERGPDTQYF. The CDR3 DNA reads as TGTGCCAGCAGCTTAGAAAGGGGCCCAGATACGCAGTATTTT.

CDR3 nucleotides: TGCGCCAGCAGCCAAGATCCCAAGTCCGAGCAGTACTTC. The encoded protein is CASSQDPKSEQYF. The chain carries TRBV4-3 and TRBJ2-5; D remains unclear. Near its end, the DNA agrees better with TRBJ2-7, so the J call may be wrong. From germline, CDR1 is LGHNA and CDR2 YSLEER. The CDR3 runs to 13 residues.

This CDR3 reads CASSLASGTYNEQFF. The CDR3 DNA reads TGTGCCAGCAGCTTAGCTAGCGGGACCTACAATGAGCAGTTCTTC. The V gene is TRBV7-2, the J gene TRBJ2-1; 8 bases are a match to TRBD2. Unmatched junction bases numbered 0, after V lost 0 bases and J lost 2 bases. The CDR3 spans 15 residues. The V gene's germline CDR1 is SGHTA and CDR2 FQGNSA.

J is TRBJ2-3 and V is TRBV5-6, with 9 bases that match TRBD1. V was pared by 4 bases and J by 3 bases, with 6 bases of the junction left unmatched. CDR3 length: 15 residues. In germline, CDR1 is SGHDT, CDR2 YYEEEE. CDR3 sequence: CASSPGQGQTDTQYF. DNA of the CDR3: TGTGCCAGCAGCCCGGGACAGGGTCAGACAGATACGCAGTATTTT.

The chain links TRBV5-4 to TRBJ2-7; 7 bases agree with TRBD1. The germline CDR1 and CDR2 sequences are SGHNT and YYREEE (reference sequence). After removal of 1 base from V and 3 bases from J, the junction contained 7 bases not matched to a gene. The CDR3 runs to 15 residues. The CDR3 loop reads CASSLPGDRVYEQYF. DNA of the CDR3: TGTGCCAGCAGCTTGCCAGGGGACAGAGTCTACGAGCAGTACTTC.

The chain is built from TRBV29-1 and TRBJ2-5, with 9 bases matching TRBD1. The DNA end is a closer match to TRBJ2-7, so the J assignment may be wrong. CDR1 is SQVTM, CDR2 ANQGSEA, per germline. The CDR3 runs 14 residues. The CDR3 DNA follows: TGCAGCGTCCGGGAGGACAGGGGAAGCTACGAGCAGTACTTC. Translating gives CSVREDRGSYEQYF.

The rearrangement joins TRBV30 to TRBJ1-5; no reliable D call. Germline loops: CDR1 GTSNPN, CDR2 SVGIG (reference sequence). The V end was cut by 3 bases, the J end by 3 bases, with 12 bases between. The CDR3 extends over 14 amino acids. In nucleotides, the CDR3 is TGTGCCTGGAGGAACCGGGGAATCAATCAGCCCCAGCATTTT. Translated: CAWRNRGINQPQHF. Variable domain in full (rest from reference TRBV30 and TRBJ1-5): SQTIHQWPATLVQPVGSPLSLECTVEGTSNPNLYWYRQAAGRGLQLLFYSVGIGQISSEVPQNLSASRPQDRQFILSSKKLLLSDSGFYLCAWRNRGINQPQHFGDGTRLSIL.

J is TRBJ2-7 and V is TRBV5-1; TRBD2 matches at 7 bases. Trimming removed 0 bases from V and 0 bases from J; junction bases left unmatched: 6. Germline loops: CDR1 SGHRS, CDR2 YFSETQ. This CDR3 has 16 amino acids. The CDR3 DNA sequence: TGCGCCAGCAGCTTGGTCGGGGGGTCGAGCTCCTACGAGCAGTACTTC. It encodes CASSLVGGSSSYEQYF.

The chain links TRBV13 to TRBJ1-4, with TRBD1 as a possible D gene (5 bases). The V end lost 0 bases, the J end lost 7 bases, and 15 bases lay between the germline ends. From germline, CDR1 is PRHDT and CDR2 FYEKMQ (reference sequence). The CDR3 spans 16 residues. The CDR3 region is CASSLGLGGKGEKLFF. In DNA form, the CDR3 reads TGTGCCAGCAGCTTAGGCCTCGGGGGGAAGGGTGAAAAACTGTTTTTT.

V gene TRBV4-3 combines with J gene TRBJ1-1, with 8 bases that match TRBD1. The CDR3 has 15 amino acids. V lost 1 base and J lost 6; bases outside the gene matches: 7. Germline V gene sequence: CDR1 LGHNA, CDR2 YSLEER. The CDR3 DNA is TGCGCCAGCAGCCAAGCCGGACAGGGAATGGCTGAAGCTTTCTTT. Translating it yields CASSQAGQGMAEAFF.

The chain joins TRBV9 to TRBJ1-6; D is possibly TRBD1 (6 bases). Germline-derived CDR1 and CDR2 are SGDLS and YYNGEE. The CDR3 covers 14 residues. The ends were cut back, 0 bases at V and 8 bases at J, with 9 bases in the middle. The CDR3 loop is CASSVVGADSPLHF. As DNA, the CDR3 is TGTGCCAGCAGCGTAGTGGGGGCGGATTCACCCCTCCACTTT.

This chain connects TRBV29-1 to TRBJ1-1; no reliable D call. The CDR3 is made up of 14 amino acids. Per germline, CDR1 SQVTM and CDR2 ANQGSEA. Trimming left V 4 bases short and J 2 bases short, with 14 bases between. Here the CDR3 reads CSVGYADSNTEAFF. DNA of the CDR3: TGCAGCGTTGGTTATGCGGACTCCAACACTGAAGCTTTCTTT.

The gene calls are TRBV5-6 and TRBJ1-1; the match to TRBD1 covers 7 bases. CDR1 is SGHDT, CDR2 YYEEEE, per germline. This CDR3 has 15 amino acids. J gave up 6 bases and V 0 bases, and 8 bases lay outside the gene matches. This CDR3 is CASSLDGQEYPEAFF. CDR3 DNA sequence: TGTGCCAGCAGCTTGGATGGACAGGAGTACCCTGAAGCTTTCTTT.

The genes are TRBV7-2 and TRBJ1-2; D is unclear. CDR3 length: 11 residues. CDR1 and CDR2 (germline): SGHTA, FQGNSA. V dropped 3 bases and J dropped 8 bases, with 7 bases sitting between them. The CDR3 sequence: CASSLNKGYTF. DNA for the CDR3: TGTGCCAGCAGCTTGAACAAAGGCTACACCTTC.

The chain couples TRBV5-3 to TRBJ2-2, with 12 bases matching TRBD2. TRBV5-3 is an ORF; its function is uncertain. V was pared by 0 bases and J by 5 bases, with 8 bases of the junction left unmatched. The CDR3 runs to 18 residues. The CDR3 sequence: CARSLGLAGGLRTGELFF. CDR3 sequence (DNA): TGTGCCAGAAGCTTGGGCCTAGCGGGGGGGCTTCGGACCGGGGAGCTGTTTTTT.

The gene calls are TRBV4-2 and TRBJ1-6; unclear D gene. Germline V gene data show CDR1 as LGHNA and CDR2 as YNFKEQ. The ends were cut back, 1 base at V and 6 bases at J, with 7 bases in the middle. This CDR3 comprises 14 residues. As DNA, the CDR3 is TGTGCCAGCAGCCAAGCACAGCTTAATTCACCCCTCCACTTT. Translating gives CASSQAQLNSPLHF.

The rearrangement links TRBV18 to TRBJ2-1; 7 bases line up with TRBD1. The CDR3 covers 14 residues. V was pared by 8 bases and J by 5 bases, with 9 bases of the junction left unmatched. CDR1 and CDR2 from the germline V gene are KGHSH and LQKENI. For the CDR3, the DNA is TGTGCCAGCATGGATTACAGGGGAAACAATGAGCAGTTCTTC. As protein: CASMDYRGNNEQFF.

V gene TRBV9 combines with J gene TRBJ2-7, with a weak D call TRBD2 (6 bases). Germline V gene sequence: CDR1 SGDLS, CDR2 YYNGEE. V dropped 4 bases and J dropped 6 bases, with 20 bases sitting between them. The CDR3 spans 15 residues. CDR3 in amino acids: CASSPSAGPRGEQYF. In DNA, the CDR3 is TGTGCCAGCAGCCCCTCTGCGGGACCCCGTGGCGAGCAGTACTTC.

CDR3 sequence (DNA): TGTGCCAGCAGCGTAACACAGGCCTCAGTGGACATTCAGTACTTC. Encoded protein: CASSVTQASVDIQYF. The chain recombines TRBV9 with TRBJ2-4; weak D call: TRBD1 (5 bases). CDR1 SGDLS and CDR2 YYNGEE come from the germline V gene. This CDR3 is built from 15 residues. Trimming took 1 base from V and 8 from J, leaving 16 bases between them.